This T cell receptor (beta chain) was obtained from a study of shared clonotypes between healthy human individuals. The data were produced by immunoSEQ multiplex PCR, yet TCRdb's version contains in-frame clones alone and is incomplete. Of about 500,000 clones listed, approximately 71% are singletons. This clone was recorded many times. Its antigen is unknown. Study outcomes and limitations: Sampling used blood alone; tissue repertoires probably differ.

CDR1 SGHDN and CDR2 FVKESK come from the germline V gene. The CDR3 length is 15 residues. V lost 3 bases to trimming and J lost 7 bases; unmatched junction nucleotides: 8. Sequencing was done on a sample of PBMCs. The rearrangement joins TRBV14 to TRBJ1-2, with TRBD1 identical over 10 bases. The source is a woman aged 40 to 55 in good health. Some clones in this sample may be carry-over from other donors' samples. The CDR3 reads CASSQAGTGVGGYTF. The CDR3 DNA sequence: TGTGCCAGCAGCCAGGCCGGGACAGGGGTCGGTGGCTACACCTTC.